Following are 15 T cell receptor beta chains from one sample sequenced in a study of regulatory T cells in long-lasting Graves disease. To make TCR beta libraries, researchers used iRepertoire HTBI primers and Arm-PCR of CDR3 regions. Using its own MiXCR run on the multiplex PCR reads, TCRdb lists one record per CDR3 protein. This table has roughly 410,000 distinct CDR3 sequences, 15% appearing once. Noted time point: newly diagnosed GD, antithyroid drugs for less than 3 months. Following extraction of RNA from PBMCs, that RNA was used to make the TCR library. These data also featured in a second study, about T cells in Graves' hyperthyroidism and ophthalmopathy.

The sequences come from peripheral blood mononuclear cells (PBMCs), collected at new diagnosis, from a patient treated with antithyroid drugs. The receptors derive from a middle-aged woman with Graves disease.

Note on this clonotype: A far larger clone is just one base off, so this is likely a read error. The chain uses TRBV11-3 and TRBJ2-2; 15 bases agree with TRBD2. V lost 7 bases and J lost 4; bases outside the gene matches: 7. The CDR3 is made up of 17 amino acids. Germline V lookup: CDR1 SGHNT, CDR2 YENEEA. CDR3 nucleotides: TGTGCCAGCACCGGGACTAGCGGGAGGATCGGCACCGGGGAGCTGTTTTTT. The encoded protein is CASTGTSGRIGTGELFF.

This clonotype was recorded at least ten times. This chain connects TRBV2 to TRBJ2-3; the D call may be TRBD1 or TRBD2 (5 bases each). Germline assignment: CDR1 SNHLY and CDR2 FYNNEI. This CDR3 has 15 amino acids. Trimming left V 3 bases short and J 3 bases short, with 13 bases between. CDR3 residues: CASSEGEPVTDTQYF. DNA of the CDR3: TGTGCCAGCAGTGAGGGGGAGCCGGTAACAGATACGCAGTATTTT.

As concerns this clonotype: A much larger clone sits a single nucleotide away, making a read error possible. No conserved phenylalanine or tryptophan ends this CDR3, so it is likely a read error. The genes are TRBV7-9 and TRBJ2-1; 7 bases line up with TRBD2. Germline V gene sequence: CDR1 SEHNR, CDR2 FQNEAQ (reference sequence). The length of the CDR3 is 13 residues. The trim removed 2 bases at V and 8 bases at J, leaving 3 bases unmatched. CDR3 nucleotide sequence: TGTGCCAGCAGCTTAACTAGCGCCGATGAGCAGTTCTTG. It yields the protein CASSLTSADEQFL.

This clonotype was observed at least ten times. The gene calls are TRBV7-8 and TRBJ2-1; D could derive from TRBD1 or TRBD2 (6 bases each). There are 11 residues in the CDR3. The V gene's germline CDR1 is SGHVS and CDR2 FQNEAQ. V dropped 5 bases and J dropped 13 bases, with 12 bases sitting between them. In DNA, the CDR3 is TGTGCCAGCAGCGAGAGGGGGACTCAGTTCTTC. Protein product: CASSERGTQFF. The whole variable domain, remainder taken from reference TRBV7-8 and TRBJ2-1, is GAGVSQSPRYKVAKRGQDVALRCDPISGHVSLFWYQQALGQGPEFLTYFQNEAQLDKSGLPSDRFFAERPEGSVSTLKIQRTQQEDSAVYLCASSERGTQFFGPGTRLTVL.

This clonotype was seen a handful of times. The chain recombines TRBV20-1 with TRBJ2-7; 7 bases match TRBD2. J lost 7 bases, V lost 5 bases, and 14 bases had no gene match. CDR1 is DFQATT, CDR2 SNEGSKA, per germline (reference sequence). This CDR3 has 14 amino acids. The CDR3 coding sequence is TGCAGTGCTTCTTCTAGCGGCGCTTGGCGGGAGCAGTACTTC. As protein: CSASSSGAWREQYF.

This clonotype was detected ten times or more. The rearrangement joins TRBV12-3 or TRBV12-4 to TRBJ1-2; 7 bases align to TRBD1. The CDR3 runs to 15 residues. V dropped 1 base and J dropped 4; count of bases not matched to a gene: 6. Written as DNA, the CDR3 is TGTGCCAGCAGTTTAGACAGGGGCCTGACCTATGGCTACACCTTC. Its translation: CASSLDRGLTYGYTF.

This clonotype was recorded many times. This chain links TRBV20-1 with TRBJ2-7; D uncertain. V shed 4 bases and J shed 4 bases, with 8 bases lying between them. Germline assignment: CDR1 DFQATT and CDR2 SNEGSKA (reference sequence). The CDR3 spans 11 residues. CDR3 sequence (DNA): TGCAGTGCTAAGGAGAGATACGAGCAGTACTTC. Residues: CSAKERYEQYF.

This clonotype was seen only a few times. CDR3 nucleotide sequence: TGTGCCAGCAGCGTAGGGGACAGGTCCGAAGGGGAGCTGTTTTTT. It encodes CASSVGDRSEGELFF. The chain links TRBV9 to TRBJ2-2, with 8 bases identical to TRBD1. In germline, CDR1 is SGDLS, CDR2 YYNGEE. The CDR3 is 15 amino acids. Trimming cost V 0 bases and J 8 bases; bases outside gene matches: 6.

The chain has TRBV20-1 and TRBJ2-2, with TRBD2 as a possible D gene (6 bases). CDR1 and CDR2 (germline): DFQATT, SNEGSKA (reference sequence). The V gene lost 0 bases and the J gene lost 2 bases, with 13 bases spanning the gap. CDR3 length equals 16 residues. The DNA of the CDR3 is TGCAGTGCTAGAGAAACCGGGACTTACAACACCGGGGAGCTGTTTTTT. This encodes CSARETGTYNTGELFF.

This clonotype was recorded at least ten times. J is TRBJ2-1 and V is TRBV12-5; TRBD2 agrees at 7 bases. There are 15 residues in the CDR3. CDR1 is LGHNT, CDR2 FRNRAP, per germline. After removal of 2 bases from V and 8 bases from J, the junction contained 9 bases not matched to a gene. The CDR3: CASGLNGGSVDEQFF. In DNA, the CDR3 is TGTGCTAGTGGTTTGAACGGCGGGAGTGTCGATGAGCAGTTCTTC.

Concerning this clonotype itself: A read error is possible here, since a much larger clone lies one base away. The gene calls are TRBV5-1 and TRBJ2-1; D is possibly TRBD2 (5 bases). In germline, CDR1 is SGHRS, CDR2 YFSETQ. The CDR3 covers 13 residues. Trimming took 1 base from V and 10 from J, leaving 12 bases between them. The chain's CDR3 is CASSLTSKSEQFF. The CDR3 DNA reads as TGCGCCAGCAGCTTGACTAGTAAGTCGGAGCAGTTCTTC.

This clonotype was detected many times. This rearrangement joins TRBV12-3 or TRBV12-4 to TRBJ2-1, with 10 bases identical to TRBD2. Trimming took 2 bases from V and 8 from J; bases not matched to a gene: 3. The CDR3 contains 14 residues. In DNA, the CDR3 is TGTGCCAGCAGTTTACTAGCGGGAGTCGATGAGCAGTTCTTC. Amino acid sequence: CASSLLAGVDEQFF.

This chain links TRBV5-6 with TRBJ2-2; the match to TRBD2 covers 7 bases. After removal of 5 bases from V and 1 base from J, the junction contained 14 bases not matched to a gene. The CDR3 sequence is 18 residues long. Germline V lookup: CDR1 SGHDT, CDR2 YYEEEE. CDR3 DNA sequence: TGTGCCAGCAGTTTGCCGGGGGAGGGGATGGAGAACACCGGGGAGCTGTTTTTT. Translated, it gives CASSLPGEGMENTGELFF. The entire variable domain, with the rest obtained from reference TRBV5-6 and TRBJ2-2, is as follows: DAGVTQSPTHLIKTRGQQVTLRCSPKSGHDTVSWYQQALGQGPQFIFQYYEEEERQRGNFPDRFSGHQFPNYSSELNVNALLLGDSALYLCASSLPGEGMENTGELFFGEGSRLTVL.

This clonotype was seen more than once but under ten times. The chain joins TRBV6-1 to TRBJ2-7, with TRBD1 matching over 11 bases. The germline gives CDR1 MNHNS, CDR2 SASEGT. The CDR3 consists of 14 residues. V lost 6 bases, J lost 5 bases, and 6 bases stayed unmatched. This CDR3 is CASRGTGGKNEQYF. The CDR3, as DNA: TGTGCCAGCAGAGGGACAGGGGGGAAGAACGAGCAGTACTTC.

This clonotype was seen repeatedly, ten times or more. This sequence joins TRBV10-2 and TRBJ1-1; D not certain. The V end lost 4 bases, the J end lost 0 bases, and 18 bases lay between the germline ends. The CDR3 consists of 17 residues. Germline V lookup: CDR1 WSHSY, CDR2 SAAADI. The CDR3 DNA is TGCGCCAGCAGTGTTTTATACGACGATGGTATGAACACTGAAGCTTTCTTT. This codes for CASSVLYDDGMNTEAFF.